These 29 T cell receptor beta chains originate from one sample sequenced in a study of T cell responses to AZD1222 COVID-19 vaccine. Profiled with immunoSEQ multiplex PCR; TCRdb holds only in-frame clones, not every one. The data show more than 80,000 clones, roughly 90% seen once. Sequencing used peripheral blood, obtained 28 days after the second AZD1222 dose. The receptors were sampled from an adult who received the AZD1222 COVID-19 vaccine.

V gene TRBV27 combines with J gene TRBJ2-1; D unclear. V lost 4 bases and J lost 0, with 16 bases in between. CDR3 length equals 17 residues. The V gene's germline CDR1 is MNHEY and CDR2 SMNVEV (reference sequence). In nucleotides, the CDR3 is TGTGCCAGCAGTTCTACAAAACAGTCTAGCTCCTACAATGAGCAGTTCTTC. This translates into CASSSTKQSSSYNEQFF.

The gene calls are TRBV27 and TRBJ2-5; TRBD1 or TRBD2 may be the D gene (6 bases each). Germline V gene sequence: CDR1 MNHEY, CDR2 SMNVEV (reference sequence). This CDR3 is built from 20 residues. V shed 5 bases and J shed 3 bases, with 31 bases lying between them. The chain's CDR3 is CASSPTPHVGGRIFKETQYF. The DNA of the CDR3 is TGTGCCAGCAGTCCAACCCCCCACGTGGGGGGCCGCATATTTAAAGAGACCCAGTACTTC.

This clone has only one observation. The chain has TRBV15 and TRBJ1-1, with 9 bases identical to TRBD1. This CDR3 has 15 residues. J was trimmed by 5 bases and V by 0 bases; bases with no gene match: 4. Germline CDR1 and CDR2: LNHNV and YYDKDF (reference sequence). CDR3 protein: CATSRETGGGTEAFF. The CDR3 region has the DNA TGTGCCACCAGCAGAGAGACAGGGGGAGGGACTGAAGCTTTCTTT.

The V gene is TRBV3-1 (or the pseudogene TRBV3-2), the J gene TRBJ1-2; D gene unclear. Germline V gene lookup returns CDR1 LGHDT and CDR2 YNNKEL (reference sequence). The V gene lost 3 bases and the J gene lost 8 bases, with 25 bases spanning the gap. The CDR3 consists of 17 residues. The CDR3 region is CASSHSWGEGGSRGYTF. The CDR3 DNA follows: TGTGCCAGCAGCCATAGCTGGGGAGAGGGCGGGTCTAGAGGCTACACCTTC.

This clone was observed once. The chain carries TRBV6-1 and TRBJ2-3; D is unclear. The germline V gene encodes CDR1 MNHNS and CDR2 SASEGT. The CDR3 extends over 12 amino acids. V was shortened by 0 bases and J by 6 bases, with 4 bases between the two germline ends. The CDR3 sequence is CASSEAGDTQYF. DNA for the CDR3: TGTGCCAGCAGTGAAGCGGGTGATACGCAGTATTTT.

V is TRBV4-3 and J is TRBJ1-1; perhaps TRBD1 as D (5 bases). The germline V and J ends were trimmed by 8 bases and 3 bases, with 16 bases remaining between them. The CDR3 extends over 14 amino acids. In germline, CDR1 is LGHNA, CDR2 YSLEER. The CDR3 is CASRREQADTEAFF. The DNA of the CDR3 is TGCGCCAGCCGCAGGGAACAGGCGGACACTGAAGCTTTCTTT.

The chain joins TRBV5-6 to TRBJ2-5; no definite D call. The V end was cut by 1 base, the J end by 4 bases, with 8 bases between. Germline assignment: CDR1 SGHDT and CDR2 YYEEEE. This CDR3 has 13 residues. The CDR3 spells CASSLFSVETQYF. CDR3 DNA: TGTGCCAGCAGCTTGTTTTCAGTAGAGACCCAGTACTTC.

The V gene is TRBV28, the J gene TRBJ2-7; TRBD2 might be the D (6 bases). The CDR3 is 11 residues long. Germline values: CDR1 MDHEN, CDR2 SYDVKM. V was pared by 4 bases and J by 9 bases, with 10 bases between. The DNA for the CDR3 is TGTGCCAGCAGTTCCCCGGAGGGGCAGTACTTC. It codes for CASSSPEGQYF.

The chain recombines TRBV7-6 with TRBJ2-3; TRBD2 aligns across 11 bases. Trimming removed 5 bases from V and 4 bases from J; junction bases left unmatched: 5. Per the germline V gene, CDR1 is SGHVS and CDR2 is FNYEAQ. This CDR3 comprises 15 residues. CDR3 in amino acids: CASSERLAGPDTQYF. The CDR3 DNA follows: TGTGCCAGCAGCGAAAGACTAGCGGGGCCAGATACGCAGTATTTT.

On this clone: Mismatch with germline at one junction end may stem from a read error. The V gene is TRBV2, the J gene TRBJ1-1, with no clear D. CDR1 SNHLY and CDR2 FYNNEI come from the germline V gene. This CDR3 spans 15 amino acids. The CDR3 is CASREDGRRNTEAFF. The CDR3 DNA sequence: TGTGCCAGCAGGGAAGACGGACGGAGGAACACTGAAGCTTTCTTT.

The chain recombines TRBV7-7 with TRBJ2-5; TRBD1 agrees at 10 bases. This CDR3 has 15 amino acids. The junction had 4 bases not matched to a gene; V was cut back by 5 bases and J by 1 base. Per germline, CDR1 SSHAT and CDR2 FNYEAQ (reference sequence). CDR3 in amino acids: CASSPGTGAQETQYF. As DNA, the CDR3 is TGTGCCAGCAGCCCCGGGACAGGGGCCCAAGAGACCCAGTACTTC.

The chain couples TRBV11-3 to TRBJ2-3, with TRBD2 matching over 11 bases. Germline assignment: CDR1 SGHNT and CDR2 YENEEA. This CDR3 region has 15 residues. Losses at the gene ends were 6 bases for V and 5 bases for J; bases not matched to a gene: 7. DNA of the CDR3: TGTGCCAGCAGGATAGCGGGGGGGCGGGGAGATACGCAGTATTTT. Translation: CASRIAGGRGDTQYF.

J is TRBJ1-4 and V is TRBV29-1; D gene unclear. Trimming shortened V by 2 bases and J by 8 bases, and 6 bases separated the two germline ends. Germline V gives CDR1 SQVTM, CDR2 ANQGSEA. The CDR3 extends over 11 amino acids. CDR3 residues: CSVETREKLFF. CDR3 DNA: TGCAGCGTTGAAACCAGAGAAAAACTGTTTTTT. The variable domain in full, with the rest retrieved from reference TRBV29-1 and TRBJ1-4, is SAVISQKPSRDICQRGTSLTIQCQVDSQVTMMFWYRQQPGQSLTLIATANQGSEATYESGFVIDKFPISRPNLTFSTLTVSNMSPEDSSIYLCSVETREKLFFGSGTQLSVL.

The chain couples TRBV7-2 to TRBJ1-2; no clear D gene. V was shortened by 1 base and J by 0 bases, with 6 bases between the two germline ends. The length of the CDR3 is 14 residues. Germline V gives CDR1 SGHTA, CDR2 FQGNSA. The CDR3 sequence: CASSLDGANYGYTF. CDR3 DNA sequence: TGTGCCAGCAGCTTAGACGGTGCTAACTATGGCTACACCTTC.

The chain joins TRBV7-9 to TRBJ1-6; D is undetermined. The ends were cut back, 2 bases at V and 6 bases at J, with 14 bases in the middle. The CDR3 is made up of 16 amino acids. Germline CDR1 is SEHNR and CDR2 is FQNEAQ (reference sequence). The CDR3 loop reads CASSLNRRVGNSPLHF. CDR3 DNA sequence: TGTGCCAGCAGCTTAAATCGTCGGGTTGGTAATTCACCCCTCCACTTT.

The chain links TRBV4-2 to TRBJ1-5; 8 positions match TRBD1. Germline CDR1 and CDR2: LGHNA and YNFKEQ. CDR3 length: 14 residues. With 8 bases clipped from V and 1 base from J, the junction kept 4 bases outside the gene matches. The CDR3 bases are TGTGCCAGCGCCCAGGGGGCGAGCAATCAGCCCCAGCATTTT. Translating it yields CASAQGASNQPQHF.

The chain joins TRBV5-6 to TRBJ1-6, with 7 bases aligning to TRBD1. Per the germline V gene, CDR1 is SGHDT and CDR2 is YYEEEE. The CDR3 sequence is 14 residues long. The trim removed 0 bases at V and 10 bases at J, leaving 4 bases unmatched. This CDR3 is CASSLDRGLSPLHF. In DNA form, the CDR3 reads TGTGCCAGCAGCTTGGACAGGGGATTATCACCCCTCCACTTT.

This sequence joins TRBV18 and TRBJ2-3; no clear D gene. This CDR3 is 12 amino acids long. The germline V and J ends were trimmed by 4 bases and 0 bases, with 2 bases remaining between them. CDR1 is KGHSH, CDR2 LQKENI, per germline. This CDR3 is CASSLSTDTQYF. The CDR3 nucleotides read TGTGCCAGCTCACTTAGCACAGATACGCAGTATTTT.

This clone was seen just once. The chain combines TRBV19 with TRBJ2-1, with TRBD1 as a possible D gene (7 bases). The V end was cut by 6 bases, the J end by 5 bases, with 20 bases between. This CDR3 has 16 amino acids. The germline V gene encodes CDR1 LNHDA and CDR2 SQIVND (reference sequence). CDR3: CASSQTHRGGHNEQFF. For the CDR3, the DNA is TGTGCCAGTAGCCAAACCCACAGGGGAGGCCACAATGAGCAGTTCTTC.

The gene calls are TRBV30 and TRBJ1-1, with D uncertain. The V and J ends lost 4 bases and 7 bases respectively, with 10 bases between them. The germline V gene has CDR1 GTSNPN and CDR2 SVGIG (reference sequence). The CDR3 is 11 amino acids. The chain's CDR3 is CAWNNHREAFF. CDR3 DNA: TGTGCCTGGAACAACCACCGTGAAGCTTTCTTT.

The chain employs TRBV7-9 and TRBJ1-1; tentative D call: TRBD1 (5 bases). The CDR3 totals 15 residues. Germline loops: CDR1 SEHNR, CDR2 FQNEAQ (reference sequence). V was trimmed by 2 bases and J by 1 base, leaving 11 bases between them. CDR3 nucleotides: TGTGCCAGCAGCTTATGGGGCGAAGGGAACACTGAAGCTTTCTTT. It yields the protein CASSLWGEGNTEAFF.

The chain joins TRBV2 to TRBJ2-3, with TRBD1 as a possible D gene (5 bases). Germline CDR1 reads SNHLY; CDR2 reads FYNNEI. The V and J ends lost 1 base and 1 base respectively, with 12 bases between them. The CDR3 has 16 amino acids. The CDR3 DNA sequence: TGTGCCAGCAGTGAAGGATCCCCCAGGGGCACAGATACGCAGTATTTT. Its protein product is CASSEGSPRGTDTQYF.

The chain carries TRBV19 and TRBJ1-2; no firm D call. Germline values: CDR1 LNHDA, CDR2 SQIVND (reference sequence). The CDR3 spans 11 residues. Trimming removed 10 bases at V and 2 bases at J, with 8 bases between. CDR3 amino acids: CATAVNYGYTF. DNA of the CDR3: TGTGCCACGGCCGTGAACTATGGCTACACCTTC.

This chain links TRBV11-1 with TRBJ1-2, with D uncertain. This CDR3 region has 14 residues. Trimming left V 4 bases short and J 2 bases short, with 11 bases between. The germline V gene encodes CDR1 SGHAT and CDR2 FQDESV (reference sequence). The CDR3 DNA reads TGTGCCAGCAGCTCTACTACCAGGAACTATGGCTACACCTTC. Translating it yields CASSSTTRNYGYTF.

J is TRBJ2-1 and V is TRBV25-1; D is tentatively TRBD1 or TRBD2 (6 bases each). CDR1 and CDR2 (germline): MGHDK, SYGVNS. CDR3 length: 12 amino acids. Trimming took 7 bases from V and 8 from J, leaving 12 bases between them. The CDR3 DNA is TGTGCCAGCAAGGGGGGTGGTGATGAGCAGTTCTTC. Amino acid sequence: CASKGGGDEQFF.

The chain links TRBV18 to TRBJ1-1; TRBD1 is a possible D gene (5 bases). V gave up 5 bases and J gave up 4 bases, with 17 bases separating them. The CDR3 totals 15 residues. The germline V gene has CDR1 KGHSH and CDR2 LQKENI. DNA for the CDR3: TGTGCCAGCTCATCCTACCCGCCAGGGTCCACTGAAGCTTTCTTT. It specifies CASSSYPPGSTEAFF.

The V and J genes are TRBV7-8 and TRBJ2-2; the D is unclear. V was pared by 0 bases and J by 4 bases, with 3 bases between. CDR3 length: 13 amino acids. Per the germline V gene, CDR1 is SGHVS and CDR2 is FQNEAQ. The chain's CDR3 is CASSLALTGELFF. For the CDR3, the DNA is TGTGCCAGCAGCTTAGCCCTCACCGGGGAGCTGTTTTTT. The variable domain in full, completed from reference TRBV7-8 and TRBJ2-2, reads GAGVSQSPRYKVAKRGQDVALRCDPISGHVSLFWYQQALGQGPEFLTYFQNEAQLDKSGLPSDRFFAERPEGSVSTLKIQRTQQEDSAVYLCASSLALTGELFFGEGSRLTVL.

V is TRBV7-9 and J is TRBJ1-2, with D possibly TRBD1 on 6 matching bases. Germline V gene data show CDR1 as SEHNR and CDR2 as FQNEAQ (reference sequence). Trimming stripped 2 bases from V and 4 bases from J, with 14 bases between. CDR3 length: 15 amino acids. The CDR3 sequence is CASSLPSGGFYGYTF. CDR3 sequence (DNA): TGTGCCAGCAGCTTACCCTCTGGGGGCTTCTATGGCTACACCTTC.

This clone came up once. This rearrangement joins TRBV9 to TRBJ1-2; D remains ambiguous. The CDR3 covers 15 residues. Trimming pared 3 bases from V and 8 bases from J, leaving 20 bases between. Germline loops: CDR1 SGDLS, CDR2 YYNGEE. CDR3 loop: CASSALGWEDQGYTF. In DNA, the CDR3 is TGTGCCAGCAGCGCCCTTGGTTGGGAGGACCAAGGCTACACCTTC.